This TCR beta chain derives from a study of response to subunit inactivated influenza vaccine. Per the germline V gene, CDR1 is SGHRS and CDR2 is YFSETQ. The CDR3 loop spans 10 amino acids. TCRdb re-called the RT-PCR reads with MiXCR, one entry per CDR3 protein. The top ten hold 9.5% to 15% of the sample, which has about 160,000 distinct CDR3 sequences, about 11% seen once. This clonotype showed up many times. Its antigen is not known. At one boundary the junction diverges from the germline segment, which might be a read error. The study's findings and limits: Seasonal influenza vaccination, on each occasion, was suggested by the authors to recruit few new T cells.

The sequence was obtained from a man in his forties or fifties who received an inactivated influenza vaccine. The chain uses TRBV5-1 and TRBJ1-1; D call uncertain. Material: non-naive T cells sorted from PBMCs, obtained 45 days after vaccination. This chain's CDR3 is CASRREPYSW. In nucleotides, the CDR3 is TGCGCCAGCAGACGCGAGCCCTATTCTTGG. The whole variable domain, remainder taken from reference TRBV5-1 and TRBJ1-1, is KAGVTQTPRYLIKTRGQQVTLSCSPISGHRSVSWYQQTPGQGLQFLFEYFSETQRNKGNFPGRFSGRQFSNSRSEMNVSTLELGDSALYLCASRREPYSWGQGTRLTVV.